The clone carrying this TCR beta chain was picked up one time. Its specificity is unknown. The source of the sample is a study of graft-versus-host responses after intestinal transplantation. After removal of 4 bases from V and 2 bases from J, the junction contained 12 bases not matched to a gene. The CDR3 runs 16 residues. Germline assignment: CDR1 SGHNT and CDR2 YYREEE (reference sequence). The data were produced by immunoSEQ multiplex PCR, yet TCRdb's version contains in-frame clones alone and is incomplete. The data contain some 90,000 clones, less than 95% of them seen just once; the ten biggest clones take up about 0.4%.

This chain uses TRBV5-4 with TRBJ2-7; 7 bases are a match to TRBD2. The receptor was derived from a human donor who was the organ donor for an intestinal transplant. The sequences come from unstimulated CD8+ T cells sorted from spleen or lymph node cells, collected before transplant. CDR3 protein: CASSPKSTSLAYEQYF. CDR3 in DNA: TGTGCCAGCAGCCCCAAATCGACTAGCCTTGCCTACGAGCAGTACTTC.